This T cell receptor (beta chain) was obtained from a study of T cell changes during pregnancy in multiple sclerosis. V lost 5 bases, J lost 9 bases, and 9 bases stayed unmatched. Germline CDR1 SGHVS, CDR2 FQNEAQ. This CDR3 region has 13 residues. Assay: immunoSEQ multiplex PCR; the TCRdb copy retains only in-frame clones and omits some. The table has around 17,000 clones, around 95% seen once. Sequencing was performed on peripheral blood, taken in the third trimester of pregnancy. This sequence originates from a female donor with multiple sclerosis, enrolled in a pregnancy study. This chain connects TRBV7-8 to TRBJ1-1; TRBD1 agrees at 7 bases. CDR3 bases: TGTGCCAGCAGCAATCCTGGGGGACAGCAAGCTTTCTTT. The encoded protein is CASSNPGGQQAFF.